The rows below give T cell receptor beta chains drawn from one sample of a study of T cells in Graves' hyperthyroidism and ophthalmopathy. TCRdb recomputed calls from the multiplex PCR reads with MiXCR, one row per CDR3 protein. The repertoire holds about 400,000 distinct CDR3 sequences, with over 11% as singletons. The sample consisted of blood. The receptors were sampled from a man aged 50-59 years with Graves' ophthalmopathy. The CDR3 runs from the conserved cysteine through the conserved F or W. The order of the fields is V gene, D gene, clone size, J gene, CDR3 DNA, CDR3 protein. D genes are given only for firm matches. A row's size may be missing; if present it is once, few, many or a size class.

>TRBV20-1|-|-|TRBJ2-3
TGCAGTGCTAGAGACACCACAGATACGCAGTATTTT
CSARDTTDTQYF
>TRBV20-1|-|many|TRBJ1-4
TGCAGTGCTCCGGACCAAGGAGGACTGTTTTTT
CSAPDQGGLFF
>TRBV20-1|-|-|TRBJ2-7
TGCAGTGCTAGAGGGGCACAGACAAGCTACGAGCAGTACTTC
CSARGAQTSYEQYF
>TRBV12-3/TRBV12-4|-|-|TRBJ1-1
TGTACCAGCAGTTTCACGGGGAACACTGAAGCTTTCTTT
CTSSFTGNTEAFF
>TRBV6-5|-|many|TRBJ2-7
TGTGCCAGCAGTTACTCGATTGGGGGATACTACGAGCAGTACTTC
CASSYSIGGYYEQYF
>TRBV2|-|few|TRBJ2-2
TGTGCCAACAGGGTGGCCGGGGAGCTGTTTTTT
CANRVAGELFF
>TRBV9|TRBD2|-|TRBJ2-3
TGTGCCAGCAGCCTAGGGGGACTAGCGGGCCTGGACTACACAGATACGCAGTATTTT
CASSLGGLAGLDYTDTQYF
>TRBV27|-|-|TRBJ2-1
TGTGCCAGCAGTACTTGGGGGGCTGGGCCAAATGAGCAGTTCTTC
CASSTWGAGPNEQFF
>TRBV5-1|-|many|TRBJ1-3
TGCGCCAGCAGCCCGGGGGCGTCTGGAAACACCATATATTTT
CASSPGASGNTIYF
>TRBV27|-|-|TRBJ1-1
TGTGCCAGCAGTATCCGTCCTTCTCAGCTGCTAAACACTGAAGCTTTCTTT
CASSIRPSQLLNTEAFF
>TRBV7-9|-|many|TRBJ1-4
TGTGCCAGCAGACCCGACAGGAGGGATGAAAAACTGTTTTTT
CASRPDRRDEKLFF
>TRBV18|TRBD2|many|TRBJ2-7
TGTGCCAGCTCACCACCTGGGACTAGCTACGAGCAGTACTTC
CASSPPGTSYEQYF
>TRBV3-1|-|many|TRBJ1-1
TGTGCCAGCAGCCAACGGGATAAGCGTACTGAAGCTTTCTTT
CASSQRDKRTEAFF
>TRBV5-1|-|many|TRBJ2-2
TGCGCCAGCAGCGTAGGACATTCGAACACCGGGGAGCTGTTTTTT
CASSVGHSNTGELFF
>TRBV7-6|-|many|TRBJ2-1
TGTGCCAGCAGCGCAGAGTCCAGCTACCACAATGAGCAGTTCTTC
CASSAESSYHNEQFF
>TRBV5-1|-|many|TRBJ2-7
TGCGCCAGCAGCTCGCCGGGGACCTACGAGCAGTACTTC
CASSSPGTYEQYF
>TRBV28|TRBD2|many|TRBJ2-1
TGTGCCAGCAGTACAAATTTAGCGGGAGGGCGGTACAATGAGCAGTTCTTC
CASSTNLAGGRYNEQFF
>TRBV15|-|many|TRBJ1-5
TGTGCCACCAGCAGTGCCCCGTATAGCAATCAGCCCCAGCATTTT
CATSSAPYSNQPQHF
>TRBV2|-|few|TRBJ2-4
TGTGCCAGCAGTGTTAAGGCCCTTCAGTACTTC
CASSVKALQYF
>TRBV20-1|TRBD2|-|TRBJ2-2
TGCAGTGCTAGGGGACTAGCGGGAGTTGGGACCGGGGAGCTGTTTTTT
CSARGLAGVGTGELFF
>TRBV2|-|many|TRBJ1-5
TGTGCCAGCAGGCCCCGAACAGTGCTCAATCAGCCCCAGCATTTT
CASRPRTVLNQPQHF
>TRBV3-1|-|many|TRBJ2-1
TGTGCCAGCAGCCAAGACAGTGGCAGACAGGAGCAGTTCTTC
CASSQDSGRQEQFF
>TRBV30|TRBD2|-|TRBJ2-1
TGTGCCTGGATCCCTCGGCTAGCGGGGGCCAATGAGCAGTTCTTC
CAWIPRLAGANEQFF
>TRBV12-5|-|-|TRBJ2-3
TGTGCTAGTGGTTTGGTACCCTCAGGGGCGGACCACCCAGATACGCAGTATTTT
CASGLVPSGADHPDTQYF
>TRBV3-1|-|many|TRBJ2-2
TGTGCCAGCAGCCAAGGGGCAGGTGCCGGGGAGCTGTTTTTT
CASSQGAGAGELFF
>TRBV6-5|-|-|TRBJ2-7
TGTGCCAGCAGTTCAAACGGAGGGGCCTACGAGCAGTACTTC
CASSSNGGAYEQYF
>TRBV19|-|few|TRBJ2-1
TGTGCCAGTAGTATAGAACGGTTCAATGAGCAGTTCTTC
CASSIERFNEQFF
>TRBV20-1|-|-|TRBJ2-1
TGCAGTGCTAGTGGGTGGGAGTTCAATGAGCAGTTCTTC
CSASGWEFNEQFF
>TRBV4-1|-|-|TRBJ2-7
TGCGCCAGCAGCCAAGTTGAGACAGCTTCCTACGAGCAGTACTTC
CASSQVETASYEQYF
>TRBV20-1|-|many|TRBJ2-3
TGCAGTGCCCCCTCTACCAGGCGGGGCACAGATACGCAGTATTTT
CSAPSTRRGTDTQYF
>TRBV10-3|-|many|TRBJ1-1
TGTGCCATCAGTGAGCCCCAAGGGGCTAGACTGAACACTGAAGCTTTCTTT
CAISEPQGARLNTEAFF
>TRBV6-1|TRBD1|many|TRBJ2-3
TGTGCCAGCAGTGAAGCGCGGGGACAGGGGTACTCTAGCACAGATACGCAGTATTTT
CASSEARGQGYSSTDTQYF
>TRBV9|-|many|TRBJ2-2
TGTGCCAGCACCTGGACCCCGAACACCGGGGAGCTGTTTTTT
CASTWTPNTGELFF
>TRBV19|-|few|TRBJ2-1
TGTGCCAGTAGTCTCGACGGGACGGCCTACAATGAGCAGTTCTTC
CASSLDGTAYNEQFF
>TRBV7-2|TRBD2|many|TRBJ2-3
TGTGCCAGCAGCGCGCGGGGACTAGCGGGAGCAGATACGCAGTATTTT
CASSARGLAGADTQYF
>TRBV6-2/TRBV6-3|-|few|TRBJ1-5
TGTGCCAGCAGTTACGAGACAGCTAATCAGCCCCAGCATTTT
CASSYETANQPQHF
>TRBV12-3/TRBV12-4|-|-|TRBJ2-5
TGTGCCAGCAGATCCCAGTCTTGGGAGACCCAGTACTTC
CASRSQSWETQYF
>TRBV2|TRBD1|many|TRBJ1-2
TGTGCCAGCAGTGACCAGGGGGTTAACTATGGCTACACCTTC
CASSDQGVNYGYTF
>TRBV5-1|TRBD2|-|TRBJ2-7
TGCGCCAGCAGCTTGGGATTGTTACTAGCGGGAGTGAGGGAGCAGTACTTC
CASSLGLLLAGVREQYF
>TRBV2|-|many|TRBJ1-3
TGTGCCAGCACCAAGCGAAACACCATATATTTT
CASTKRNTIYF
>TRBV29-1|-|-|TRBJ1-2
TGCAGCGTTGGTCTCGGCAGCTATGGCTACACCTTC
CSVGLGSYGYTF
>TRBV6-1|-|many|TRBJ2-1
TGTGCCAGCAAGGTGGTAGCTTCCAATGAGCAGTTCTTC
CASKVVASNEQFF